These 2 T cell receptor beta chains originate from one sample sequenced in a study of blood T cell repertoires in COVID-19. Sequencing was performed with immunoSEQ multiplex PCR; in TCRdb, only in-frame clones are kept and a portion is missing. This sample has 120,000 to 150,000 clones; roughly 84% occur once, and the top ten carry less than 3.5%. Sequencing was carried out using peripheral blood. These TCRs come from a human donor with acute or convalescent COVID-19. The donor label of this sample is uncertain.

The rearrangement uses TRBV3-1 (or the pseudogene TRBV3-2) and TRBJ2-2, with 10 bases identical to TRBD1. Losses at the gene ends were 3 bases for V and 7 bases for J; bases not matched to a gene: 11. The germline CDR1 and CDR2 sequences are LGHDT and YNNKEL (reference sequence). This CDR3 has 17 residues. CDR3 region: CASSHTRQGAWFGELFF. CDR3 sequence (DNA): TGTGCCAGCAGCCATACCCGACAGGGGGCTTGGTTCGGGGAGCTGTTTTTT.

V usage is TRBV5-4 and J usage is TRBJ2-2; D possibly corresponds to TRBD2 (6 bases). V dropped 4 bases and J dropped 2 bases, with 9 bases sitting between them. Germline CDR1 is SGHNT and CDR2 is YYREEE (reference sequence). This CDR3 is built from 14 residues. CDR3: CASSVGGNTGELFF. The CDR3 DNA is TGTGCCAGCAGCGTCGGGGGAAACACCGGGGAGCTGTTTTTT.